Sequencing of this TCR beta chain was carried out in a study of blood T cell repertoires in COVID-19. Overall study context: Samples taken during acute and convalescent COVID-19 were collected in the United States, Italy and Spain. Sources were T cells, B-cell-depleted T cells, or PBMCs; the material itself was cDNA or gDNA.

The authors' processing: Amplification of reference gene primers was used by the study to estimate nucleated cell counts. Some clones are missing from TCRdb's copy, which holds only in-frame ones; the method was immunoSEQ multiplex PCR. V and J calls and clone size follow that table, whereas D and trimming were derived from the DNA. The sample has fewer than 85,000 clones, about 85% seen once. This TCR was recovered from a human donor in a cohort sampled during active COVID-19. Sequencing was performed on peripheral blood.

CDR3 nucleotide sequence: TGTGCCAGCAGCCAAGCTGGGAGCGGGGCCACCTACGAGCAGTACTTC. Translation gives CASSQAGSGATYEQYF. The V and J genes are TRBV3-1 (or the pseudogene TRBV3-2) and TRBJ2-7, with 7 bases fitting TRBD2. The germline V gene has CDR1 LGHDT and CDR2 YNNKEL (reference sequence). V dropped 1 base and J dropped 2; count of bases not matched to a gene: 8. The CDR3 contains 16 residues.